A single sample is the source of the 18 T cell receptor beta chains below, sequenced in a study of CD8 T cells in ankylosing spondylitis. TCRdb ran MiXCR on the 5' RACE reads and lists one entry per CDR3 protein. Seen here are over 150,000 distinct CDR3 sequences, roughly 13% observed once, and the top ten hold 16%. Sequenced sample: blood, either unsorted or a sorted T cell fraction (not recorded which). The receptor source for this set is a male donor with ankylosing spondylitis or in good health (not recorded which).

This clonotype appeared a few times. The rearrangement links TRBV20-1 to TRBJ1-1; a weak D match, TRBD1 (5 bases). This CDR3 has 12 amino acids. CDR1 and CDR2 from the germline V gene are DFQATT and SNEGSKA (reference sequence). Trimming stripped 6 bases from V and 6 bases from J, with 14 bases between. The CDR3 DNA reads TGCAGTGCCGGGGCGAAGGGACCTGAAGCTTTCTTT. It specifies CSAGAKGPEAFF.

This clonotype was counted only a few times. The chain combines TRBV30 with TRBJ1-2, with TRBD1 identical over 7 bases. The CDR3 has 12 residues. The germline CDR1 and CDR2 sequences are GTSNPN and SVGIG (reference sequence). The V and J ends lost 2 bases and 6 bases, in that order; junction bases with no gene match: 3. The CDR3 loop reads CAWSKGGDGYTF. The CDR3, as DNA: TGTGCCTGGAGTAAAGGGGGCGATGGCTACACCTTC.

This clonotype was observed at least ten times. The chain employs TRBV4-1 and TRBJ2-3; perhaps TRBD2 as D (5 bases). V lost 5 bases to trimming and J lost 0 bases, with 12 bases between them. From germline, CDR1 is MGHRA and CDR2 YSYEKL. The CDR3 runs 15 residues. The CDR3: CASSGGVASTDTQYF. The CDR3 DNA reads TGCGCCAGCAGCGGAGGAGTCGCTAGCACAGATACGCAGTATTTT.

This clonotype was picked up a small number of times. This chain uses TRBV27 with TRBJ2-2, with a tentative D call TRBD1 (5 bases). CDR1 MNHEY and CDR2 SMNVEV come from the germline V gene (reference sequence). The CDR3 extends over 16 amino acids. The V end lost 3 bases, the J end lost 2 bases, and 13 bases lay between the germline ends. CDR3 sequence: CASSFRQGRNTGELFF. The CDR3 region has the DNA TGTGCCAGCAGTTTTCGGCAGGGTCGTAACACCGGGGAGCTGTTTTTT.

The V gene is TRBV5-1, the J gene TRBJ2-7, with TRBD1 matching 9 bases. The CDR3 spans 14 residues. V was clipped by 2 bases and J by 5 bases; unmatched bases: 5. Germline V gene sequence: CDR1 SGHRS, CDR2 YFSETQ. CDR3 DNA sequence: TGCGCCAGCAGCTTCGGACAGGGGCCGCACGAGCAGTACTTC. This sequence encodes CASSFGQGPHEQYF. The full variable domain, in which reference TRBV5-1 and TRBJ2-7 provide the parts outside the CDR3, is KAGVTQTPRYLIKTRGQQVTLSCSPISGHRSVSWYQQTPGQGLQFLFEYFSETQRNKGNFPGRFSGRQFSNSRSEMNVSTLELGDSALYLCASSFGQGPHEQYFGPGTRLTVT.

The chain couples TRBV30 to TRBJ1-5; D ambiguous. The CDR3 has 13 residues. In germline, CDR1 is GTSNPN, CDR2 SVGIG (reference sequence). Trimming took off 1 base at V and 6 bases at J, with 10 bases between the two ends. The CDR3 DNA sequence: TGTGCCTGGAGTGGGGCAGGCTTTCAGCCCCAGCATTTT. Protein sequence: CAWSGAGFQPQHF.

The chain couples TRBV12-3 or TRBV12-4 to TRBJ1-2, with 7 bases lining up with TRBD1. V trimming: 0 bases; J trimming: 0 bases; junction bases outside the gene matches: 4. The CDR3 totals 16 residues. For the CDR3, the DNA is TGTGCCAGCAGTTTAGCGTCAGGGGGATCTAACTATGGCTACACCTTC. Protein: CASSLASGGSNYGYTF.

The rearrangement joins TRBV25-1 to TRBJ1-2, with D possibly being TRBD1 (5 bases). V shed 1 base and J shed 5 bases, with 14 bases lying between them. CDR1 and CDR2 (germline): MGHDK, SYGVNS. The CDR3 is made up of 15 amino acids. CDR3 bases: TGTGCCAGCAGTGAATTGGGAGGGACGGAGTATGGCTACACCTTC. Its translation is CASSELGGTEYGYTF.

The V gene is TRBV6-1, the J gene TRBJ2-1, with TRBD2 identical over 12 bases. With 5 bases clipped from V and 5 bases from J, the junction kept 7 bases outside the gene matches. The CDR3 runs 16 residues. Germline V gene lookup returns CDR1 MNHNS and CDR2 SASEGT. This CDR3 is CASSQSGLAGNNEQFF. CDR3 sequence (DNA): TGTGCCAGCAGTCAGAGCGGACTAGCGGGAAACAATGAGCAGTTCTTC.

This clonotype appeared many times. The chain links TRBV27 to TRBJ2-1; 11 bases are a match to TRBD2. J lost 6 bases, V lost 8 bases, and 12 bases had no gene match. From germline, CDR1 is MNHEY and CDR2 SMNVEV (reference sequence). The CDR3 length is 16 residues. In DNA, the CDR3 is TGTGCCAGCTCCTCAGGGAGACTAGCGGGACTCAATGAGCAGTTCTTC. Translated: CASSSGRLAGLNEQFF.

This sequence joins TRBV11-2 and TRBJ2-5, with 8 bases identical to TRBD2. This CDR3 is built from 15 residues. Germline CDR1 reads SGHAT; CDR2 reads FQNNGV. The junction had 6 bases not matched to a gene; V was cut back by 5 bases and J by 1 base. The CDR3 DNA is TGTGCCAGCAGCACCGGGGGGGGCAGCCAAGAGACCCAGTACTTC. Protein product: CASSTGGGSQETQYF.

The chain recombines TRBV6-5 with TRBJ1-2, with D maybe TRBD1 (5 bases). CDR1 and CDR2 (germline): MNHEY, SVGAGI. Deletions cut 2 bases from V and 6 bases from J, with 10 bases between. This CDR3 comprises 13 residues. The CDR3 bases are TGTGCCAGCAGTTACGGGGGGGTAAATGGCTACACCTTC. It yields the protein CASSYGGVNGYTF.

V gene TRBV7-9 combines with J gene TRBJ2-1; D perhaps matches TRBD1 (5 bases). CDR1 SEHNR and CDR2 FQNEAQ come from the germline V gene (reference sequence). The CDR3 length is 13 residues. V was clipped by 5 bases and J by 12 bases, with 17 bases between them. CDR3 sequence (DNA): TGTGCCAGCAGCAGTGGGGCAGAAGCTTGGCAGTTCTTC. Its translation is CASSSGAEAWQFF.

This clonotype was detected ten times or more. The CDR3 sequence is CASRLSVQDGVSYNEQFF. The CDR3 DNA reads TGTGCCAGCAGGCTTTCGGTACAGGATGGGGTTTCCTACAATGAGCAGTTCTTC. The J gene is TRBJ2-1, the V gene TRBV12-3 or TRBV12-4; D might be TRBD1 (5 bases). The V end was cut by 6 bases, the J end by 1 base, with 22 bases between. The CDR3 consists of 18 residues.

V gene TRBV20-1 combines with J gene TRBJ2-7; 11 bases agree with TRBD1. CDR3 length: 14 residues. Per the germline V gene, CDR1 is DFQATT and CDR2 is SNEGSKA (reference sequence). Germline trimming cut 3 bases from V and 6 bases from J; bases unmatched to any gene: 7. CDR3 residues: CSARDRDRGGEQYF. The CDR3 nucleotides read TGCAGTGCTAGGGACCGGGACAGGGGGGGCGAGCAGTACTTC.

This clonotype was seen only a few times. The chain uses TRBV12-3 or TRBV12-4 and TRBJ2-4, with 9 bases lining up with TRBD2. The junction had 15 bases not matched to a gene; V was cut back by 1 base and J by 8 bases. The CDR3 totals 18 residues. This CDR3 is CASSLENSGSYGWDIQYF. CDR3 in DNA: TGTGCCAGCAGTTTAGAAAATAGCGGGAGTTACGGGTGGGACATTCAGTACTTC.

The sample holds many counts of this clonotype. V gene TRBV5-1 combines with J gene TRBJ2-1; 13 bases map to TRBD2. V lost 3 bases and J lost 4; bases outside the gene matches: 7. The CDR3 spans 17 residues. Germline CDR1 reads SGHRS; CDR2 reads YFSETQ. The CDR3 sequence is CASSYGLAGDNYNEQFF. The CDR3 nucleotides read TGCGCCAGCAGCTATGGACTAGCGGGAGACAATTACAATGAGCAGTTCTTC.

The rearrangement joins TRBV29-1 to TRBJ2-3; 7 bases fit TRBD2. Germline trimming cut 4 bases from V and 3 bases from J; bases unmatched to any gene: 7. Per the germline V gene, CDR1 is SQVTM and CDR2 is ANQGSEA. The CDR3 is made up of 14 amino acids. The CDR3 DNA sequence: TGCAGCGTTGCGGTGGGAGGGCTTACAGATACGCAGTATTTT. Translated: CSVAVGGLTDTQYF.